Sequencing of this T cell receptor (beta chain) was carried out in a study of response to subunit inactivated influenza vaccine. The ends were cut back, 5 bases at V and 0 bases at J, with 14 bases in the middle. The CDR3 covers 16 residues. Germline CDR1 LNHDA, CDR2 SQIVND (reference sequence). Each CDR3 protein is one row after TCRdb ran MiXCR on the RT-PCR reads. This sample has 650,000 to 800,000 distinct CDR3 sequences; about 15% occur once, and the top ten carry around 7%. Study results and caveats: Authors suggested each seasonal flu vaccination may recruit only limited numbers of new T cells.

On this clonotype: Its antigen is not identified.

The chain combines TRBV19 with TRBJ2-1; TRBD1 might be the D (6 bases). The sequence was obtained from a man between 45 and 60 years old who received an inactivated influenza vaccine. Here the sequenced sample was PBMCs from blood, taken 14 to 15 days before vaccination. The DNA of the CDR3 is TGTGCCAGTAGTTCGTGGGGGCGGAGCTCCTACAATGAGCAGTTCTTC. Protein sequence: CASSSWGRSSYNEQFF.